Presented here are 26 T cell receptor beta chains from one specimen sequenced in a study of cytomegalovirus exposure and HLA in healthy donors listed by TCRdb under 2017. Library method: the immunoSEQ multiplex PCR assay. A mixture of 60 forward primers for TCR Vbeta segments and 13 reverse primers for TCR Jbeta segments was used in the multiplex PCR. TCRdb provides this immuneACCESS table in a form limited to in-frame rearrangements. Some clones are lacking; in checked studies, under half of them reflect an unresolved V gene, and why the rest are absent is not known. The sample profile shows roughly 200,000 clones; about 90% of them were found once. Roughly 0.98% of the sample comes from the top ten. Material: PBMCs. The receptor set was obtained from a boy between 2 and 10 years old in good health and CMV-seronegative.

The V call is TRBV7-9, the J call TRBJ2-3; 10 bases match TRBD2. CDR3 size: 14 residues. Trimming removed 4 bases from V and 5 bases from J; junction bases left unmatched: 3. CDR1 SEHNR and CDR2 FQNEAQ come from the germline V gene (reference sequence). The CDR3: CASSYTSGKDTQYF. Here the CDR3 DNA reads TGTGCCAGCAGCTATACTAGCGGGAAAGATACGCAGTATTTT.

CDR3 in DNA: TGTGCCAGCAGCTTATTTACCGGGATACCCTCGACCGGGGAGCTGTTTTTT. Its protein is CASSLFTGIPSTGELFF. The rearrangement joins TRBV7-2 to TRBJ2-2; TRBD2 is a possible D gene (5 bases). This CDR3 comprises 17 residues. The germline V gene has CDR1 SGHTA and CDR2 FQGNSA. V lost 2 bases to trimming and J lost 5 bases, with 18 bases between them.

J is TRBJ1-5 and V is TRBV5-1; a possible D gene is TRBD1 (5 bases). CDR1 SGHRS and CDR2 YFSETQ come from the germline V gene. V dropped 4 bases and J dropped 6 bases, with 11 bases sitting between them. The CDR3 consists of 13 residues. CDR3 nucleotides: TGCGCCAGCAGCAGCGGGGGGGGTCAGCCCCAGCATTTT. Protein: CASSSGGGQPQHF.

This clone is a singleton in its sample. The chain recombines TRBV27 with TRBJ2-7; D remains ambiguous. Germline V gene sequence: CDR1 MNHEY, CDR2 SMNVEV (reference sequence). V lost 1 base and J 0 bases, leaving 13 bases between the germline ends. This CDR3 contains 16 residues. The CDR3 nucleotides read TGTGCCAGCAGTTTATATCCCAAAGAGCCCTCCTACGAGCAGTACTTC. As protein: CASSLYPKEPSYEQYF.

The chain recombines TRBV5-1 with TRBJ1-3; TRBD1 matches at 7 bases. V was pared by 4 bases and J by 0 bases, with 1 base of the junction left unmatched. CDR3 length equals 14 residues. The V gene's germline CDR1 is SGHRS and CDR2 YFSETQ. CDR3 region: CASSGTDSGNTIYF. The CDR3 region has the DNA TGCGCCAGCAGCGGGACAGACTCTGGAAACACCATATATTTT.

This clone came up a few times. V gene TRBV6-1 combines with J gene TRBJ2-1; a possible D gene is TRBD2 (5 bases). Germline CDR1 and CDR2: MNHNS and SASEGT. CDR3 size: 14 residues. Trimming took 5 bases from V and 6 from J, leaving 14 bases between them. The CDR3 sequence is CASSPRGPFNEQFF. The CDR3, as DNA: TGTGCCAGCAGTCCACGCGGGCCCTTCAATGAGCAGTTCTTC.

The rearrangement uses TRBV9 and TRBJ2-6; D perhaps matches TRBD2 (6 bases). The CDR3 is 17 amino acids. The V gene lost 6 bases and the J gene lost 4 bases, with 20 bases spanning the gap. Germline-derived CDR1 and CDR2 are SGDLS and YYNGEE. The CDR3 protein is CASTSRSEGSGANVLTF. In nucleotides, the CDR3 is TGTGCCAGCACCTCCAGGTCGGAGGGTTCAGGGGCCAACGTCCTGACTTTC.

V and J are TRBV15 and TRBJ2-1; a possible D gene is TRBD1 (6 bases). There are 14 residues in the CDR3. V lost 1 base, J lost 8 bases, and 12 bases lay in between. Germline V lookup: CDR1 LNHNV, CDR2 YYDKDF (reference sequence). The chain's CDR3 is CATSRGTETDEQFF. The CDR3 DNA reads as TGTGCCACCAGCAGAGGGACAGAGACGGATGAGCAGTTCTTC.

J is TRBJ2-3 and V is TRBV28, with TRBD2 matching over 10 bases. The length of the CDR3 is 17 residues. The germline CDR1 and CDR2 sequences are MDHEN and SYDVKM. The V segment lost 2 bases and the J segment 3 bases; nucleotides outside the gene matches: 8. The CDR3 is CASSLLLAGERTDTQYF. CDR3 nucleotide sequence: TGTGCCAGCAGTTTACTCCTAGCGGGAGAACGGACAGATACGCAGTATTTT.

This clone was seen a single time. This sequence joins TRBV5-1 and TRBJ2-6, with a weak D call TRBD1 (5 bases). Between the trimmed V and J ends, which lost 6 bases and 3 bases, there was a span of 19 bases. The CDR3 is made up of 17 amino acids. CDR1 is SGHRS, CDR2 YFSETQ, per germline. This CDR3 reads CASNPVTRQGGANVLTF. In DNA form, the CDR3 reads TGCGCCAGCAACCCTGTGACCCGGCAGGGTGGGGCCAACGTCCTGACTTTC.

The chain couples TRBV6-5 to TRBJ2-7, with TRBD2 as a possible D gene (6 bases). CDR1 and CDR2 (germline): MNHEY, SVGAGI. CDR3 length equals 11 residues. The V gene lost 2 bases and the J gene lost 9 bases, with 8 bases spanning the gap. The CDR3, as DNA: TGTGCCAGCAGTTACGCGGGGTCGCAGTACTTC. It specifies CASSYAGSQYF.

This clone was seen a single time. The chain combines TRBV28 with TRBJ1-6; D unclear. From germline, CDR1 is MDHEN and CDR2 SYDVKM. The CDR3 runs to 16 residues. The V end lost 6 bases, the J end lost 7 bases, and 19 bases lay between the germline ends. DNA for the CDR3: TGTGCCAGCAGACAGTTTCTTAAAATGCCCAATTCACCCCTCCACTTT. As protein: CASRQFLKMPNSPLHF.

This clone was seen ten or more times. This rearrangement joins TRBV2 to TRBJ1-1, with D maybe TRBD1 (6 bases). This CDR3 spans 14 amino acids. Trimming cost V 5 bases and J 7 bases, with 17 bases left between them. Germline CDR1 and CDR2: SNHLY and FYNNEI. The CDR3 nucleotides are TGTGCCAGCAGTTCCAGTTATACAGGGAATGAAGCTTTCTTT. The encoded protein is CASSSSYTGNEAFF. The complete variable domain, with remaining parts taken from reference TRBV2 and TRBJ1-1, reads EPEVTQTPSHQVTQMGQEVILRCVPISNHLYFYWYRQILGQKVEFLVSFYNNEISEKSEIFDDQFSVERPDGSNFTLKIRSTKLEDSAMYFCASSSSYTGNEAFFGQGTRLTVV.

V gene TRBV7-8 combines with J gene TRBJ2-5; TRBD2 matches 8 bases. Per germline, CDR1 SGHVS and CDR2 FQNEAQ. The length of the CDR3 is 15 residues. The trim removed 4 bases at V and 5 bases at J, leaving 9 bases unmatched. Written as DNA, the CDR3 is TGTGCCAGCAGCTCGGGACTAGTCTTTAGGGAGACCCAGTACTTC. It translates to CASSSGLVFRETQYF. Filled out from reference TRBV7-8 and TRBJ2-5, the complete variable domain reads GAGVSQSPRYKVAKRGQDVALRCDPISGHVSLFWYQQALGQGPEFLTYFQNEAQLDKSGLPSDRFFAERPEGSVSTLKIQRTQQEDSAVYLCASSSGLVFRETQYFGPGTRLLVL.

The V and J genes are TRBV6-1 and TRBJ2-1; 12 positions match TRBD2. Germline CDR1 and CDR2: MNHNS and SASEGT. The CDR3 loop spans 18 amino acids. V shed 1 base, J shed 10 bases, and the junction held 14 bases outside the gene matches. The CDR3 DNA follows: TGTGCCAGCAGTGAAGAGGTGGGGGCTAGCGGGGGGGCGGGGGAGCAGTTCTTC. Protein: CASSEEVGASGGAGEQFF.

The table lists this clone with a few counts. The rearrangement links TRBV5-6 to TRBJ1-5, with 7 bases lining up with TRBD1. The CDR3 runs to 15 residues. V lost 2 bases, J lost 4 bases, and 6 bases stayed unmatched. CDR1 is SGHDT, CDR2 YYEEEE, per germline. In DNA form, the CDR3 reads TGTGCCAGCAGCTTAATGGGACAGCAGAATCAGCCCCAGCATTTT. Translating it yields CASSLMGQQNQPQHF.

This chain uses TRBV15 with TRBJ2-2; the D gene is possibly TRBD1 (6 bases). V lost 1 base and J lost 6, with 9 bases in between. Germline V gene lookup returns CDR1 LNHNV and CDR2 YYDKDF (reference sequence). The CDR3 has 14 residues. The CDR3 region is CATSRVQGPGELFF. For the CDR3, the DNA is TGTGCCACCAGCAGAGTCCAGGGGCCCGGGGAGCTGTTTTTT.

CDR3: CASSRGTSGTDTQYF. Written as DNA, the CDR3 is TGTGCCAGCAGCAGAGGAACTAGCGGCACAGATACGCAGTATTTT. The chain combines TRBV6-5 with TRBJ2-3; 7 bases align to TRBD2. Unmatched junction bases numbered 7, after V lost 6 bases and J lost 1 base. Germline values: CDR1 MNHEY, CDR2 SVGAGI. The CDR3 sequence is 15 residues long.

V usage is TRBV6-5 and J usage is TRBJ2-2, with D uncertain. Germline V gene lookup returns CDR1 MNHEY and CDR2 SVGAGI. This CDR3 is built from 14 residues. V was trimmed by 0 bases and J by 4 bases, leaving 6 bases between them. The CDR3 protein is CASSYSERTGELFF. The CDR3 region has the DNA TGTGCCAGCAGTTACTCAGAGCGCACCGGGGAGCTGTTTTTT.

Of note for this clone: Sequence at one end of the junction differs from germline and may be a read error. The V gene is TRBV7-9, the J gene TRBJ2-7; no reliable D call. Germline values: CDR1 SEHNR, CDR2 FQNEAQ (reference sequence). The CDR3 is 12 residues long. In DNA form, the CDR3 reads TGTTCCAGCAGCAACAGAACCTACGAGCAGTACTTC. Translated: CSSSNRTYEQYF.

The chain combines TRBV27 with TRBJ2-7, with 8 bases lining up with TRBD2. Trimming cost V 6 bases and J 0 bases; bases outside gene matches: 4. From germline, CDR1 is MNHEY and CDR2 SMNVEV (reference sequence). There are 14 residues in the CDR3. CDR3: CASRKRESSYEQYF. The CDR3, as DNA: TGTGCCAGCAGGAAGCGGGAGAGCTCCTACGAGCAGTACTTC.

This clone came up a few times. The V gene is TRBV4-1, the J gene TRBJ1-4; D not certain. Germline-derived CDR1 and CDR2 are MGHRA and YSYEKL. This CDR3 spans 13 amino acids. Trimming took 4 bases from V and 6 from J, leaving 9 bases between them. The chain's CDR3 is CASSREDHEKLFF. The CDR3 DNA reads TGCGCCAGCAGCCGGGAGGACCATGAAAAACTGTTTTTT.

The chain couples TRBV19 to TRBJ2-7; 9 nucleotides agree with TRBD1. Per the germline V gene, CDR1 is LNHDA and CDR2 is SQIVND (reference sequence). This CDR3 contains 17 residues. J was trimmed by 6 bases and V by 3 bases; bases with no gene match: 15. The CDR3 reads CASSITGTGQGGLEQYF. The CDR3 nucleotides are TGTGCCAGTAGTATCACAGGGACGGGACAGGGAGGACTCGAGCAGTACTTC. Using reference TRBV19 and TRBJ2-7 for the parts outside the CDR3, the full variable domain is DGGITQSPKYLFRKEGQNVTLSCEQNLNHDAMYWYRQDPGQGLRLIYYSQIVNDFQKGDIAEGYSVSREKKESFPLTVTSAQKNPTAFYLCASSITGTGQGGLEQYFGPGTRLTVT.

The chain employs TRBV7-3 and TRBJ1-1; D not certain. CDR3 length equals 13 residues. Germline values: CDR1 SGHTA, CDR2 FQGTGA. V dropped 4 bases and J dropped 2 bases, with 8 bases sitting between them. The CDR3: CASSSLGNTEAFF. Written as DNA, the CDR3 is TGTGCCAGCAGCTCTCTGGGCAACACTGAAGCTTTCTTT.

V usage is TRBV27 and J usage is TRBJ2-5; the D gene is possibly TRBD2 (5 bases). The CDR3 sequence is 16 residues long. V was shortened by 6 bases and J by 2 bases, with 19 bases between the two germline ends. CDR1 is MNHEY, CDR2 SMNVEV, per germline (reference sequence). The CDR3 nucleotides are TGTGCCAGCAGACACACCTCCGAGGGCAGTCAAGAGACCCAGTACTTC. It translates to CASRHTSEGSQETQYF.

This rearrangement joins TRBV25-1 to TRBJ1-2, with 7 bases that match TRBD1. After removal of 5 bases from V and 1 base from J, the junction contained 7 bases not matched to a gene. The CDR3 consists of 15 residues. Germline V gene data show CDR1 as MGHDK and CDR2 as SYGVNS. CDR3 protein: CASSRQGNSNYGYTF. CDR3 sequence (DNA): TGTGCCAGCAGTCGACAGGGCAATAGTAACTATGGCTACACCTTC.